The clone carrying this T cell receptor beta chain was seen a single time. The target antigen is unknown. This entry is derived from a study of T cell responses to AZD1222 COVID-19 vaccine. The data were produced by immunoSEQ multiplex PCR, yet TCRdb's version contains in-frame clones alone and is incomplete. The repertoire holds 130,000 to 150,000 clones, approximately 90% seen once, with roughly 3.1% in the top ten. This CDR3 region has 15 residues. Germline V gives CDR1 KGHDR, CDR2 SFDVKD. Trimming shortened V by 4 bases and J by 3 bases, and 12 bases separated the two germline ends. Points from the study as a whole: All repertoire sampling was performed exclusively after the peak T cell response. Only five to seven AZD1222 recipients were seropositive at baseline. Unmutated variant regions are reportedly targeted by nearly half of spike-specific TCRs. Among the donors, most were white British and more were female, and clonal diversity was possibly underestimated.

The rearrangement uses TRBV24-1 and TRBJ1-3; maybe TRBD1 (6 bases). The receptor was derived from an adult in good health. The sequencing used peripheral blood, collected on day 0 of AZD1222 vaccination. The CDR3 loop is CATSESGEGGNTIYF. The CDR3 DNA reads as TGTGCCACCAGTGAGTCAGGGGAAGGTGGAAACACCATATATTTT.